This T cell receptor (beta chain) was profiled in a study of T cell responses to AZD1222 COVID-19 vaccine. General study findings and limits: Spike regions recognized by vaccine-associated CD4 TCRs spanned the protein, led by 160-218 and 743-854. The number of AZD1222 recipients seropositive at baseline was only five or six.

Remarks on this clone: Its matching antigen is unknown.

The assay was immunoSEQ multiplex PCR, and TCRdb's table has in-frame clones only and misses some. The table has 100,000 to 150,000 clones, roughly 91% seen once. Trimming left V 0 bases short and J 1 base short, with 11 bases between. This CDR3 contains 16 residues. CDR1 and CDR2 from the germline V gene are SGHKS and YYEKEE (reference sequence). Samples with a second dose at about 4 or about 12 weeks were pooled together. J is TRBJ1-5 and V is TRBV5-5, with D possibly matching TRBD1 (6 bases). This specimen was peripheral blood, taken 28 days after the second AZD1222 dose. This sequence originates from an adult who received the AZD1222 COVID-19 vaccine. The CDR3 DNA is TGTGCCAGCAGCTTGGCAGGGGCGAGGAGCAATCAGCCCCAGCATTTT. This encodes CASSLAGARSNQPQHF.